This passage covers 19 T cell receptor beta chains from one sample sequenced in a study of CD8 T cells in Susac syndrome. It was with random hexamers that roughly 0.5 to 1 ug RNA was reverse transcribed. One entry per CDR3 protein, called by TCRdb with MiXCR from the immunoSEQ multiplex PCR reads. Of some 120,000 distinct CDR3 sequences listed, about 92% were seen once; the top ten hold roughly 0.32%. The sequenced sample was CD8+ T cells from PBMCs. Receptors were obtained from a human donor with multiple sclerosis.

The rearrangement links TRBV23-1 to TRBJ2-5; 15 bases agree with TRBD2. TRBV23-1 qualifies as an ORF whose function is uncertain. J was trimmed by 2 bases and V by 5 bases; bases with no gene match: 6. This CDR3 has 17 residues. The CDR3 is CASSSAGLAGGQETQYF. DNA of the CDR3: TGCGCCAGCAGTTCCGCGGGACTAGCGGGGGGACAAGAGACCCAGTACTTC.

This chain uses TRBV13 with TRBJ2-1; 11 positions match TRBD2. Germline V gene lookup returns CDR1 PRHDT and CDR2 FYEKMQ (reference sequence). V shed 4 bases and J 4 bases; nucleotides not matched to a gene: 6. This CDR3 is built from 16 residues. CDR3 sequence: CASSSVAGGKYNEQFF. The DNA of the CDR3 is TGTGCCAGCAGCTCCGTAGCGGGAGGGAAGTACAATGAGCAGTTCTTC. The full variable domain, its missing parts supplied by reference TRBV13 and TRBJ2-1, is AAGVIQSPRHLIKEKRETATLKCYPIPRHDTVYWYQQGPGQDPQFLISFYEKMQSDKGSIPDRFSAQQFSDYHSELNMSSLELGDSALYFCASSSVAGGKYNEQFFGPGTRLTVL.

The J gene is TRBJ2-2, the V gene TRBV20-1; no reliable D call. Germline lookup yields CDR1 DFQATT and CDR2 SNEGSKA (reference sequence). Trimming took 5 bases from V and 1 from J, leaving 8 bases between them. This CDR3 is built from 13 residues. The DNA for the CDR3 is TGCAGTGCTCAAACGGGGAACACCGGGGAGCTGTTTTTT. This gives the protein CSAQTGNTGELFF.

This chain links TRBV7-3 with TRBJ2-3; 8 bases agree with TRBD2. In germline, CDR1 is SGHTA, CDR2 FQGTGA. With 3 bases clipped from V and 4 bases from J, the junction kept 6 bases outside the gene matches. The CDR3 is 15 amino acids. The CDR3 is CASSFTGGPADTQYF. DNA for the CDR3: TGTGCCAGCAGCTTTACGGGGGGGCCTGCAGATACGCAGTATTTT.

The genes are TRBV4-1 and TRBJ2-5; D remains ambiguous. Trimming took off 8 bases at V and 3 bases at J, with 10 bases between the two ends. This CDR3 has 12 amino acids. Germline-derived CDR1 and CDR2 are MGHRA and YSYEKL. The chain's CDR3 is CASLDGKETQYF. The CDR3 region has the DNA TGCGCCAGCCTGGACGGAAAAGAGACCCAGTACTTC.

The chain has TRBV28 and TRBJ2-5; 12 positions agree with TRBD1. This CDR3 is 16 amino acids long. The trim removed 5 bases at V and 2 bases at J, leaving 6 bases unmatched. Germline V CDR1 and CDR2: MDHEN, SYDVKM. CDR3 sequence (DNA): TGTGCCAGCAGTCCGGGACAGGGGGCTTATCAAGAGACCCAGTACTTC. It specifies CASSPGQGAYQETQYF.

For this clonotype: Germline and junction disagree at one end, which may indicate a read error. The chain combines TRBV13 with TRBJ2-7; D ambiguous. The CDR3 sequence is 14 residues long. Germline V gives CDR1 PRHDT, CDR2 FYEKMQ (reference sequence). CDR3 residues: CASSLGRILYEQHF. CDR3 sequence (DNA): TGTGCCAGCAGCTTAGGACGAATCCTTTACGAGCAGCACTTC.

The chain employs TRBV2 and TRBJ2-7; 7 bases align to TRBD1. The length of the CDR3 is 13 residues. Germline trimming cut 7 bases from V and 3 bases from J; bases unmatched to any gene: 6. CDR1 is SNHLY and CDR2 is FYNNEI in the germline V gene. The CDR3 reads CASTTRGHYEQYV. Here the CDR3 DNA reads TGTGCCAGCACCACGAGGGGGCACTACGAGCAGTACGTC.

The CDR3 coding sequence is TGCAGTGCTAGAGATCGAGTTAGAGGGGGAAACATTCAGTACTTC. It translates to CSARDRVRGGNIQYF. V is TRBV20-1 and J is TRBJ2-4; D is perhaps TRBD1 (6 bases). The CDR3 is 15 amino acids. The germline V gene has CDR1 DFQATT and CDR2 SNEGSKA (reference sequence). V was trimmed by 0 bases and J by 6 bases, leaving 15 bases between them.

The chain employs TRBV29-1 and TRBJ1-4; 8 positions match TRBD1. Germline trimming cut 1 base from V and 7 bases from J; bases unmatched to any gene: 5. Germline V gives CDR1 SQVTM, CDR2 ANQGSEA. The CDR3 is 14 amino acids. The CDR3 loop reads CSVEARTGTEKLFF. In nucleotides, the CDR3 is TGCAGCGTTGAAGCCCGGACAGGGACTGAAAAACTGTTTTTT. Full variable domain (remainder filled in from reference TRBV29-1 and TRBJ1-4): SAVISQKPSRDICQRGTSLTIQCQVDSQVTMMFWYRQQPGQSLTLIATANQGSEATYESGFVIDKFPISRPNLTFSTLTVSNMSPEDSSIYLCSVEARTGTEKLFFGSGTQLSVL.

This chain uses TRBV11-2 with TRBJ2-1; 7 bases line up with TRBD2. Germline V gene sequence: CDR1 SGHAT, CDR2 FQNNGV. The CDR3 spans 13 residues. The V segment lost 2 bases and the J segment 8 bases; nucleotides outside the gene matches: 3. The CDR3 nucleotides read TGTGCCAGCAGCTTATTGGGGGGGTATGAGCAGTTCTTC. It translates to CASSLLGGYEQFF.

This rearrangement joins TRBV19 to TRBJ1-5, with TRBD1 as a possible D gene (5 bases). Trimming took 6 bases from V and 0 from J, leaving 18 bases between them. There are 17 residues in the CDR3. Germline values: CDR1 LNHDA, CDR2 SQIVND (reference sequence). CDR3 in amino acids: CASRQPGTADSNQPQHF. In DNA, the CDR3 is TGTGCCAGTAGACAACCCGGGACTGCTGATAGCAATCAGCCCCAGCATTTT.

The CDR3 is CASSLEGVGGTNRNGELFF. CDR3 sequence (DNA): TGTGCCAGCAGTTTAGAGGGGGTGGGAGGGACTAACCGGAACGGGGAGCTGTTTTTT. The rearrangement uses TRBV27 and TRBJ2-2; possibly TRBD2 for D (7 bases). The CDR3 has 19 residues. Trimming pared 2 bases from V and 7 bases from J, leaving 26 bases between. Germline loops: CDR1 MNHEY, CDR2 SMNVEV (reference sequence).

The rearrangement joins TRBV19 to TRBJ2-5; D possibly corresponds to TRBD2 (7 bases). Germline V gene lookup returns CDR1 LNHDA and CDR2 SQIVND (reference sequence). V lost 3 bases, J lost 4 bases, and 15 bases lay in between. This CDR3 has 15 amino acids. The CDR3 region has the DNA TGTGCCAGTAGTATGGGAGGGGGGGGCAGAGAGACCCAGTACTTC. Its translation: CASSMGGGGRETQYF. The full variable domain, with the rest looked up from reference TRBV19 and TRBJ2-5, is DGGITQSPKYLFRKEGQNVTLSCEQNLNHDAMYWYRQDPGQGLRLIYYSQIVNDFQKGDIAEGYSVSREKKESFPLTVTSAQKNPTAFYLCASSMGGGGRETQYFGPGTRLLVL.

This chain links TRBV5-4 with TRBJ2-1; D perhaps matches TRBD2 (7 bases). Trimming removed 0 bases from V and 0 bases from J, with 19 bases in between. The CDR3 contains 19 residues. Germline CDR1 reads SGHNT; CDR2 reads YYREEE (reference sequence). The CDR3 is CASSLGTHREGSSYNEQFF. CDR3 in DNA: TGTGCCAGCAGCTTGGGAACCCACAGGGAGGGGAGCTCCTACAATGAGCAGTTCTTC.

This chain uses TRBV5-1 with TRBJ2-5; 7 bases agree with TRBD1. Losses at the gene ends were 5 bases for V and 0 bases for J; bases not matched to a gene: 4. The germline V gene encodes CDR1 SGHRS and CDR2 YFSETQ. The CDR3 is made up of 14 amino acids. CDR3 coding DNA: TGCGCCAGCAGGGGGACAGCGTACCAAGAGACCCAGTACTTC. It yields the protein CASRGTAYQETQYF.

The CDR3 protein is CASSSGTSGRETQYF. Written as DNA, the CDR3 is TGTGCCAGCAGTTCCGGGACTAGCGGGAGAGAGACCCAGTACTTC. The V and J genes are TRBV27 and TRBJ2-5; 14 nucleotides align to TRBD2. CDR3 length equals 15 residues. In germline, CDR1 is MNHEY, CDR2 SMNVEV (reference sequence). The V gene end was trimmed by 4 bases and the J gene end by 4 bases; junction bases not matched to a gene: 2.

The genes are TRBV4-1 and TRBJ1-5, with 9 bases lining up with TRBD1. There are 17 residues in the CDR3. Looked up from germline, CDR1 is MGHRA and CDR2 is YSYEKL. V lost 9 bases and J lost 2; bases outside the gene matches: 14. CDR3 region: CASRDRVGFLGNQPQHF. CDR3 bases: TGCGCCAGTCGGGACAGGGTGGGGTTTTTGGGCAATCAGCCCCAGCATTTT.

The V and J genes are TRBV11-2 and TRBJ2-2, with 8 bases identical to TRBD2. Per the germline V gene, CDR1 is SGHAT and CDR2 is FQNNGV. V shed 5 bases and J 4 bases; nucleotides not matched to a gene: 0. This CDR3 region has 13 residues. CDR3 residues: CASSAGGTGELFF. The DNA of the CDR3 is TGTGCCAGCAGCGCGGGGGGCACCGGGGAGCTGTTTTTT. The full variable domain, rest sourced from reference TRBV11-2 and TRBJ2-2, is EAGVAQSPRYKIIEKRQSVAFWCNPISGHATLYWYQQILGQGPKLLIQFQNNGVVDDSQLPKDRFSAERLKGVDSTLKIQPAKLEDSAVYLCASSAGGTGELFFGEGSRLTVL.